Detailed here is one T cell receptor beta chain. What antigen it recognizes has not been identified. Nothing much larger sits one base from this clone, and base qualities are not available. The data stem from a study of shared clonotypes between healthy human individuals (dated by TCRdb to 2019 to 2021). With regard to the full study: The cohort comprised a couple of women and three men aged 18 to 49 years. Blood TCR repertoires of five healthy adults were deeply sequenced to estimate repertoire size and the extent of clonotype sharing between individuals. Libraries were prepared and TCR repertoires were sequenced by different laboratories using diverse techniques, in order to increase sequencing depth and limit assay-specific biases. Between about 0.85 and 9.5 billion PBMCs per donor were obtained by leukapheresis. For each donor, CD4 naive and CD4 memory were each given three plates, CD8 naive was given two plates, and CD8 memory was given one plate. What the work shows at the level of the full study, not this receptor alone: When a few donors were compared, the shared fraction of clonotypes was about 5.4% for naive CD4, 3% to 4% for naive CD8, 2% to 2.5% for memory CD4, and around 0.37% for memory CD8. Pairwise subsampling led to the expectation that sequencing depth would affect the degree of clonotype sharing among donors. Clonotypes shared by all four sorted-subset donors showed higher generation probabilities than non-shared clonotypes. Sampling was limited to blood, and TCR repertoires in tissue likely differ from TCR repertoires in blood. Incomplete sequencing was indicated by rarefaction of sorted-subset datasets, despite the large sequencing depth. Naive subsets generally had larger estimated clonotype richness than memory subsets did. Because the study included only a small number of donors, the genetic and exposure-history diversity represented was limited.

Donors were healthy HIV-negative adults with no recently reported acute infections or vaccinations. Every donor was a Caucasian adult living in Nashville, Tennessee, USA. CD4+ T cells were enriched through magnetic negative selection, after which naive cells were positively selected on CD45RA and the remaining negative fraction served as the memory subset. Blood was collected by leukapheresis, and PBMCs were isolated by Ficoll-Histopaque density gradient centrifugation and then cryopreserved in liquid nitrogen vapor phase. Purity and quantity of every magnetically sorted T cell population were checked by analytical flow cytometry. Each sorted fraction had its genomic DNA isolated and then quantified by UV absorbance on a Nanodrop 2000c. Spanning cysteine to phenylalanine, the CDR3 consists of 15 amino acids. Only the CDR3 region is kept as DNA, spanning 45 bases read in frame from base 1. Trimming takes 4 bases from V and 1 base from J, and the germline ends sit 13 bases apart. CDR1 SGHAT and CDR2 FQNNGV were looked up in the germline V gene.

Using the deep immunoSEQ assay, TCR CDR3 regions were amplified from genomic DNA by multiplex PCR. For each cell subset, the extracted genomic DNA was distributed evenly across all wells of several immunoSEQ 96-well plates, and each plate served as one replicate. For sorted subsets, each replicate PCR was loaded with about 0.2 ug genomic DNA, equivalent to 30,000 or so T cell genomes. Purified libraries were measured with a Qubit 3.0 fluorometer, size-checked on a Bioanalyzer 2100, and measured again with the KAPA Library Quantification kit. Every immunoSEQ 96-well plate was sequenced on a dedicated single-read 150-cycle Illumina NextSeq 550 flow cell. Processing in the source paper ran as follows. Because only junctional sequences without quality scores were contained in the immunoSEQ output, filtering matching that applied to full-length reads could not be performed. To assign V/J genes and CDR3, sequences were annotated against IMGT germline references using PyIR, a Python wrapper for IgBLAST v1.9. Any read was removed if the V/J assignment was weak (E-value above 1e-6), the CDR3 was missing, or the read contained stop codons, out-of-frame junctions, or ambiguous translated residues. V3J clonotypes were defined as sequences sharing an identical inferred V gene, J gene, and CDR3 amino acid sequence. Percentage overlap between repertoires was computed as shared unique clonotypes divided by the size of the smaller repertoire. RTK rarefaction, the Chao1 estimator, and Recon v2.1 estimates of unobserved clonotypes were used to assess repertoire richness. Generation probabilities were computed with OLGA for all TCRbeta clonotypes obtained by the gDNA method from a handful of donors. TCRdb obtained this table from immuneACCESS and retained in-frame rearrangements with V and J assigned. These tables miss some clones; where compared with another copy, unresolved V genes account for less than half of the shortfall, and the remainder is unexplained. The V and J calls and clone size come from that table; D and trimming were worked out from the DNA. This sample holds fewer than 1.6 million clones; 98% to 99% were observed only once. 0.36% of the sample goes to the ten largest clones.

Rearrangement joined TRBV11-2 to TRBJ1-2, with TRBD1 perhaps the D gene, on 5 matching bases. This clonotype originated in a young man in good health. The specimen was naive CD4+ T cells sorted from blood. Sample cell subset or site, as interpreted from the label and publication: CD45RA+ positively selected. The CDR3 is CASSSPDIGNYGYTF. The sequenced DNA: TGTGCCAGCAGCTCCCCGGACATTGGTAACTATGGCTACACCTTC.